This entry lists 26 T cell receptor beta chains sequenced from one sample in a study of cytomegalovirus exposure and HLA in healthy donors. The study ran its PCR with 60 Vbeta and 13 Jbeta primers. Method: immunoSEQ multiplex PCR; TCRdb's copy keeps in-frame clones and lacks some. The top ten clones hold over 2.5% of a sample with 150,000 or so clones, roughly four fifths of them seen once. The source material was PBMCs. The receptors were gathered from a female donor in good health and CMV-seronegative.

The chain carries TRBV7-2 and TRBJ2-5; a possible D gene is TRBD1 (7 bases). Germline V gives CDR1 SGHTA, CDR2 FQGNSA. Trimming stripped 0 bases from V and 2 bases from J, with 16 bases between. The CDR3 loop spans 17 amino acids. CDR3 DNA sequence: TGTGCCAGCAGCTTAGCAGATCAGGGGGGCATACAAGAGACCCAGTACTTC. This translates into CASSLADQGGIQETQYF. The variable domain in full, with the rest retrieved from reference TRBV7-2 and TRBJ2-5, is GAGVSQSPSNKVTEKGKDVELRCDPISGHTALYWYRQSLGQGLEFLIYFQGNSAPDKSGLPSDRFSAERTGGSVSTLTIQRTQQEDSAVYLCASSLADQGGIQETQYFGPGTRLLVL.

This clone was seen a single time. The chain joins TRBV2 to TRBJ2-3, with TRBD2 identical over 12 bases. The CDR3 contains 17 residues. Germline CDR1 SNHLY, CDR2 FYNNEI. V lost 8 bases and J lost 0; bases outside the gene matches: 9. The chain's CDR3 is CASLGLAGHSSTDTQYF. The CDR3 bases are TGTGCCAGCCTGGGACTAGCGGGCCACTCGAGCACAGATACGCAGTATTTT.

The chain recombines TRBV18 with TRBJ1-4, with 7 positions matching TRBD1. Trimming removed 4 bases from V and 5 bases from J; junction bases left unmatched: 10. The CDR3 length is 16 residues. Per germline, CDR1 KGHSH and CDR2 LQKENI. The CDR3 reads CASSQGQAIQNEKLFF. CDR3 coding DNA: TGTGCCAGCTCACAAGGACAGGCGATTCAAAATGAAAAACTGTTTTTT.

This clone was observed once. The J gene is TRBJ1-3, the V gene TRBV7-2; perhaps TRBD1 as D (6 bases). Germline loops: CDR1 SGHTA, CDR2 FQGNSA. The V end was cut by 4 bases, the J end by 0 bases, with 16 bases between. The CDR3 runs 17 residues. The CDR3 sequence is CASSYSGTPSSGNTIYF. CDR3 DNA sequence: TGTGCCAGCAGCTACTCCGGGACACCTTCCTCTGGAAACACCATATATTTT.

The chain couples TRBV7-2 to TRBJ2-1, with TRBD2 matching 11 bases. Germline V gives CDR1 SGHTA, CDR2 FQGNSA. CDR3 length: 16 residues. Trimming took 3 bases from V and 9 from J; bases not matched to a gene: 10. This CDR3 is CASSLAGTSGNREQFF. The CDR3 DNA follows: TGTGCCAGCAGCTTGGCCGGGACTAGCGGCAATCGTGAGCAGTTCTTC. The full variable domain, completed using reference TRBV7-2 and TRBJ2-1, is GAGVSQSPSNKVTEKGKDVELRCDPISGHTALYWYRQSLGQGLEFLIYFQGNSAPDKSGLPSDRFSAERTGGSVSTLTIQRTQQEDSAVYLCASSLAGTSGNREQFFGPGTRLTVL.

V gene TRBV5-4 combines with J gene TRBJ2-1; D is perhaps TRBD2 (5 bases). Germline V gene lookup returns CDR1 SGHNT and CDR2 YYREEE (reference sequence). The CDR3 is made up of 14 amino acids. Trimming removed 1 base from V and 8 bases from J, with 13 bases in between. This CDR3 reads CASSLQLVGDEQFF. In nucleotides, the CDR3 is TGTGCCAGCAGCTTGCAGCTAGTCGGGGATGAGCAGTTCTTC.

V gene TRBV29-1 combines with J gene TRBJ1-2, with 9 bases aligning to TRBD1. Germline trimming cut 4 bases from V and 6 bases from J; bases unmatched to any gene: 6. The CDR3 is 13 amino acids. The germline V gene has CDR1 SQVTM and CDR2 ANQGSEA. The CDR3 is CSVAVTGGDGYTF. CDR3 bases: TGCAGCGTTGCGGTGACAGGGGGAGATGGCTACACCTTC.

The chain links TRBV27 to TRBJ1-5; TRBD1 matches 8 bases. The CDR3 length is 17 residues. With 3 bases clipped from V and 2 bases from J, the junction kept 9 bases outside the gene matches. CDR1 MNHEY and CDR2 SMNVEV come from the germline V gene (reference sequence). The CDR3, as DNA: TGTGCCAGCAGTTTCTCCTCCGGACAGGGTGGCAATCAGCCCCAGCATTTT. Its translation: CASSFSSGQGGNQPQHF.

The chain combines TRBV4-3 with TRBJ2-1; 9 bases fit TRBD2. J lost 9 bases, V lost 1 base, and 7 bases had no gene match. The CDR3 runs to 15 residues. Germline CDR1 reads LGHNA; CDR2 reads YSLEER. CDR3 coding DNA: TGCGCCAGCAGCCAAGTCGCGGGAGGGCCTAGTGAGCAGTTCTTC. Its translation is CASSQVAGGPSEQFF.

The V call is TRBV5-1, the J call TRBJ2-1; 9 bases are a match to TRBD1. The CDR3 sequence is 15 residues long. The germline V gene encodes CDR1 SGHRS and CDR2 YFSETQ. V shed 3 bases and J 6 bases; nucleotides not matched to a gene: 7. The CDR3 protein is CASSSPGQGGNEQFF. Here the CDR3 DNA reads TGCGCCAGCAGCTCACCGGGACAGGGTGGCAATGAGCAGTTCTTC. Full variable domain (missing parts from reference TRBV5-1 and TRBJ2-1): KAGVTQTPRYLIKTRGQQVTLSCSPISGHRSVSWYQQTPGQGLQFLFEYFSETQRNKGNFPGRFSGRQFSNSRSEMNVSTLELGDSALYLCASSSPGQGGNEQFFGPGTRLTVL.

V usage is TRBV4-3 and J usage is TRBJ1-4, with 10 bases lining up with TRBD1. The CDR3 totals 15 residues. The germline gives CDR1 LGHNA, CDR2 YSLEER. The J segment lost 7 bases and the V segment lost 3 bases, leaving 5 bases of the junction unmatched. The CDR3 spells CASSHRDRGGEKLFF. CDR3 bases: TGCGCCAGCAGCCACCGGGACAGGGGAGGTGAAAAACTGTTTTTT.

The chain has TRBV6-5 and TRBJ2-5, with a weak D call TRBD2 (6 bases). The CDR3 consists of 15 residues. V shed 4 bases and J shed 5 bases, with 17 bases lying between them. Germline lookup yields CDR1 MNHEY and CDR2 SVGAGI. CDR3 sequence reads: CASSSPGRGTETQYF. The CDR3, as DNA: TGTGCCAGCAGTTCACCGGGACGGGGGACGGAGACCCAGTACTTC.

There are a few counts of this clone. This chain links TRBV6-1 with TRBJ2-3; a possible D gene is TRBD2 (6 bases). V lost 3 bases to trimming and J lost 0 bases, with 10 bases between them. This CDR3 comprises 15 residues. CDR1 and CDR2 from the germline V gene are MNHNS and SASEGT. CDR3 in DNA: TGTGCCAGCAGTGACGGGGGAGCTAGCACAGATACGCAGTATTTT. Amino acid sequence: CASSDGGASTDTQYF.

This clone was detected only once. V gene TRBV9 combines with J gene TRBJ1-5, with a tentative D call TRBD1 (6 bases). The CDR3 sequence is 15 residues long. Trimming stripped 0 bases from V and 4 bases from J, with 11 bases between. Germline-derived CDR1 and CDR2 are SGDLS and YYNGEE. The CDR3 sequence is CASSVDDRYNQPQHF. In DNA form, the CDR3 reads TGTGCCAGCAGCGTAGACGACAGGTATAATCAGCCCCAGCATTTT.

The chain has TRBV7-2 and TRBJ1-2; the match to TRBD1 covers 7 bases. Germline V gives CDR1 SGHTA, CDR2 FQGNSA. This CDR3 has 13 amino acids. Losses at the gene ends were 4 bases for V and 2 bases for J; bases not matched to a gene: 1. CDR3 bases: TGTGCCAGCAGCTCCAGGGGGAACTATGGCTACACCTTC. Amino acids: CASSSRGNYGYTF.

The chain recombines TRBV5-1 with TRBJ2-7; 9 bases are shared with TRBD2. CDR1 SGHRS and CDR2 YFSETQ come from the germline V gene. The CDR3 is 16 residues long. After removal of 1 base from V and 6 bases from J, the junction contained 11 bases not matched to a gene. For the CDR3, the DNA is TGCGCCAGCAGCTTGTACGCGGGAGGGCATCGGGTCGAGCAGTACTTC. The encoded protein is CASSLYAGGHRVEQYF.

The chain is built from TRBV2 and TRBJ1-5; D not resolved. This CDR3 region has 15 residues. With 5 bases removed from V and 0 bases from J, the gap between germline ends came to 11 bases. Germline V CDR1 and CDR2: SNHLY, FYNNEI. For the CDR3, the DNA is TGTGCCAGCAGTAAAAGCGAGTATAGCAATCAGCCCCAGCATTTT. Amino acids: CASSKSEYSNQPQHF. Using reference TRBV2 and TRBJ1-5 for the parts outside the CDR3, the full variable domain is EPEVTQTPSHQVTQMGQEVILRCVPISNHLYFYWYRQILGQKVEFLVSFYNNEISEKSEIFDDQFSVERPDGSNFTLKIRSTKLEDSAMYFCASSKSEYSNQPQHFGDGTRLSIL.

The chain combines TRBV15 with TRBJ2-1; 8 positions match TRBD2. The J segment lost 7 bases and the V segment lost 0 bases, leaving 5 bases of the junction unmatched. The CDR3 has 15 amino acids. Germline V gene lookup returns CDR1 LNHNV and CDR2 YYDKDF (reference sequence). Written as DNA, the CDR3 is TGTGCCACCAGCAGAGACGGTAGCGGGAAGAATGAGCAGTTCTTC. It is translated as CATSRDGSGKNEQFF.

The rearrangement links TRBV30 to TRBJ2-3, with TRBD1 matching over 7 bases. The J segment lost 8 bases and the V segment lost 2 bases, leaving 1 base of the junction unmatched. CDR1 is GTSNPN and CDR2 is SVGIG in the germline V gene (reference sequence). This CDR3 contains 11 residues. CDR3 loop: CAWSPGGTQYF. CDR3 nucleotide sequence: TGTGCCTGGAGTCCAGGGGGTACGCAGTATTTT.

This chain uses TRBV19 with TRBJ1-5, with D unresolved. This CDR3 spans 12 amino acids. Trimming left V 6 bases short and J 4 bases short, with 7 bases between. The germline gives CDR1 LNHDA, CDR2 SQIVND (reference sequence). In nucleotides, the CDR3 is TGTGCCAGTAGGCGCGGAAATCAGCCCCAGCATTTT. It codes for CASRRGNQPQHF.

The chain uses TRBV4-2 and TRBJ2-6; D unresolved. The CDR3 is made up of 16 amino acids. Looked up from germline, CDR1 is LGHNA and CDR2 is YNFKEQ. With 3 bases removed from V and 0 bases from J, the gap between germline ends came to 9 bases. The CDR3 nucleotides are TGTGCCAGCAGCCAGACGACAAGCTCTGGGGCCAACGTCCTGACTTTC. Translating it yields CASSQTTSSGANVLTF.

The rearrangement joins TRBV18 to TRBJ1-2, with TRBD1 as a possible D gene (6 bases). CDR1 KGHSH and CDR2 LQKENI come from the germline V gene. Trimming left V 1 base short and J 6 bases short, with 12 bases between. The CDR3 consists of 14 residues. The CDR3 region has the DNA TGTGCCAGCTCACCACGACGACAGGCGGATGGCTACACCTTC. This gives the protein CASSPRRQADGYTF.

The V call is TRBV6-1, the J call TRBJ1-1, with D tentatively TRBD1 (5 bases). The V gene lost 6 bases and the J gene lost 2 bases, with 16 bases spanning the gap. Germline CDR1 is MNHNS and CDR2 is SASEGT. The CDR3 is 15 amino acids. The CDR3 sequence is CASRVIDSPNTEAFF. The CDR3 nucleotides are TGTGCCAGCAGGGTGATAGACAGTCCAAACACTGAAGCTTTCTTT.

The chain couples TRBV7-2 to TRBJ2-5, with unresolved D. The germline gives CDR1 SGHTA, CDR2 FQGNSA. CDR3 length equals 14 residues. The V gene lost 5 bases and the J gene lost 6 bases, with 16 bases spanning the gap. Written as DNA, the CDR3 is TGTGCCAGCAGCCCCGGTTCAGCGAGGCAGACCCAGTACTTC. Its protein product is CASSPGSARQTQYF.

The gene calls are TRBV15 and TRBJ1-6; no firm D call. V was trimmed by 3 bases and J by 12 bases, leaving 21 bases between them. Germline CDR1 is LNHNV and CDR2 is YYDKDF (reference sequence). The CDR3 runs 16 residues. CDR3 DNA sequence: TGTGCCACCAGCAGCGTCGGCGGGCAGGCGGGCGGACCCCTCCACTTT. Its translation: CATSSVGGQAGGPLHF.

The chain combines TRBV18 with TRBJ2-7; D is possibly TRBD1 (5 bases). Germline CDR1 is KGHSH and CDR2 is LQKENI. V dropped 0 bases and J dropped 2 bases, with 8 bases sitting between them. The CDR3 runs 14 residues. CDR3 nucleotides: TGTGCCAGCTCACCACCGATCAGGGCCTACGAGCAGTACTTC. Translation gives CASSPPIRAYEQYF.